These T cell receptor beta chains were read from a single sample in a study of cytomegalovirus exposure and HLA in healthy donors. Using immunoSEQ multiplex PCR, the repertoire was profiled, and TCRdb retains in-frame clones only, with some absent. The table has 100,000 to 150,000 clones, roughly 81% seen once. The sample was PBMCs. The receptors derive from a woman in her 30s in good health and CMV-seronegative. Both conserved end residues are part of each CDR3. Clone size appears in some rows only: once, few, many, or a class for an expanded clone.

>-|TRBV4-2|TRBJ2-3|15
CASSPSQGAADTQYF
>-|TRBV6-1|TRBJ2-3|18
CASSEGGSGGRRTDTQYF
>-|TRBV11-2|TRBJ1-3|14
CASSAGFSGNTIYF
>-|TRBV29-1|TRBJ2-1|14
CSVQKAVSYNEQFF
>-|TRBV28|TRBJ1-2|13
CASTQGGLSGYTF
>-|TRBV4-3|TRBJ1-1|15
CASSQAQRGSPEAFF
>-|TRBV6-1|TRBJ2-3|12
CASGGRTDTQYF
>-|TRBV7-2|TRBJ2-7|16
CASSLGLRTTLQEQYF
>-|TRBV5-1|TRBJ1-3|15
CASSLQGFTGNTIYF
>-|TRBV6-5|TRBJ2-4|15
CASRTGQGAGNIQYF
>-|TRBV5-5|TRBJ1-4|13
CASSDDSLEKLFF
>-|TRBV5-1|TRBJ2-1|18
CASSLEASGGPKNNEQFF
>few|TRBV2|TRBJ1-2|14
CASRRGQGTPGYTF
>-|TRBV9|TRBJ1-4|20
CASSVAEGTGVLGVDEKLFF
>-|TRBV5-8|TRBJ2-2|14
CASRGLANTGELFF
>-|TRBV19|TRBJ2-7|13
CASSITRGDEQYF
>-|TRBV27|TRBJ2-1|15
CASSLSGTVIDEQFF
>-|TRBV4-2|TRBJ2-5|16
CASSQDLAGGHETQYF
>many|TRBV6-4|TRBJ2-2|14
CASSRGLDTGELFF
>few|TRBV5-4|TRBJ1-1|13
CATGRGGNTEAFF
>-|TRBV5-1|TRBJ1-2|13
CASSPGADYGYTF
>-|TRBV5-5|TRBJ2-3|14
CASSSQRGEDTQYF
>-|TRBV5-4|TRBJ2-1|17
CASSLTGRPKLGHEQFF
>few|TRBV11-1|TRBJ2-1|13
CASSSDRLNEQFF
>-|TRBV6-6|TRBJ1-3|15
CASSPLFSSGNTIYF
>-|TRBV6-5|TRBJ2-7|14
CASSASSSSYEQYF
>-|TRBV5-1|TRBJ2-3|15
CASSLREEGADTQYF
>-|TRBV7-9|TRBJ2-1|12
CASSFRGSEQFF